This TCR beta chain came from a study of blood T cell repertoires in COVID-19 (dated by TCRdb to 2020 to 2022). At the level of the whole study: Collaborator samples came from the United States, Italy and Spain and covered acute and convalescent phases of COVID-19. Subjects who had been exposed to COVID-19, were actively infected with it, or had recovered from it provided the deeply sampled blood TCRbeta repertoires that made up the dataset. Sample metadata almost always included a de-identified subject ID, COVID-19 status, age in years and sex. The repertoires were released in a freely available public database intended as a resource for research on the immune response to SARS-CoV-2. The prospective study material was composed of cDNA or gDNA derived from T cells, B-cell-depleted T cells, or PBMCs. The samples were drawn from two sources: the first 160 participants of the ongoing ImmuneRACE study, and 1,254 subjects contributed by 6 global collaborators. Where available, HLA class I and class II types were obtained from metadata supplied by the sample provider rather than from assay-based typing. General conclusions and limits of the study: The quantity of clinical and demographic metadata differed by source and by participant and was supplied without curation.

TCRbeta CDR3 regions were amplified from genomic DNA using the immunoSEQ Assay, a bias-controlled multiplex PCR. In the original analysis: Nucleated cell counts per sample were estimated from amplification of reference gene primers within the assay. To quantify the absolute abundance of each unique TCRbeta CDR3 rearrangement, sequence reads were collapsed and filtered. For each sample, productive Simpson clonality was calculated as the square root of Simpson's diversity index across productive rearrangements. The source is immuneACCESS, and TCRdb retained only in-frame sequences with V and J called. Part of the clones is not carried over; for the studies checked, unresolved V genes explain less than half of this, and the remainder is unexplained. V and J calls plus clone size are reproduced from that table; the DNA served to infer D and trimming. This sample gives 180,000 or so clones in total; about nine tenths of them show up just once. In total, the top ten clones hold about 1.6% of the sample.

Collaborating institutions collected whole blood in K2EDTA tubes following their own protocols. For TCRbeta analysis, collaborators shipped samples in one of three forms: frozen whole blood, isolated PBMCs, or DNA extracted from either of those sample types. Trimming takes 6 bases off V and 4 bases off J; junction bases not matched to a gene: 10. Counted from cysteine to phenylalanine, this CDR3 has 15 amino acids. CDR3 DNA is the only sequence kept; it has 45 bases, read in frame from the first base. Based on the germline V gene, the CDR1 and CDR2 sequences are MDHEN and SYDVKM. In the case of this clone: It lacks a known antigen. No much larger clone is present one base from it, and per-base qualities are unavailable.

The sequence came from a man aged 18 to 30 with active or convalescent COVID-19. The chain employs TRBV28 and TRBJ2-3; 7 central nucleotides agree with TRBD1. Sequences were obtained from peripheral blood. The nucleotide sequence reads as follows: TGTGCCAGCAGGGGCATACAGGGGTTGGCAGATACGCAGTATTTT. It specifies CASRGIQGLADTQYF.